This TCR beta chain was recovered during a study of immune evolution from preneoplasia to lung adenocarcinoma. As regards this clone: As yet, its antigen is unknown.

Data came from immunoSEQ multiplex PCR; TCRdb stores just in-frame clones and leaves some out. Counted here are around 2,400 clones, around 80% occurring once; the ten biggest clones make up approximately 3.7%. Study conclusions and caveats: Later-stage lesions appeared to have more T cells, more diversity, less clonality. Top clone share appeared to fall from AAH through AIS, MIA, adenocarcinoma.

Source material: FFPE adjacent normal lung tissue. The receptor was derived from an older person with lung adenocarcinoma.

CDR3 residues: CASSSPLGGYEQYF. The CDR3 nucleotides are TGTGCCAGCAGCTCCCCCCTAGGGGGCTACGAGCAGTACTTC. This chain links TRBV7-9 with TRBJ2-7; D might be TRBD1 (6 bases). The V gene's germline CDR1 is SEHNR and CDR2 FQNEAQ (reference sequence). CDR3 length: 14 amino acids. The germline V and J ends were trimmed by 4 bases and 3 bases, with 13 bases remaining between them.